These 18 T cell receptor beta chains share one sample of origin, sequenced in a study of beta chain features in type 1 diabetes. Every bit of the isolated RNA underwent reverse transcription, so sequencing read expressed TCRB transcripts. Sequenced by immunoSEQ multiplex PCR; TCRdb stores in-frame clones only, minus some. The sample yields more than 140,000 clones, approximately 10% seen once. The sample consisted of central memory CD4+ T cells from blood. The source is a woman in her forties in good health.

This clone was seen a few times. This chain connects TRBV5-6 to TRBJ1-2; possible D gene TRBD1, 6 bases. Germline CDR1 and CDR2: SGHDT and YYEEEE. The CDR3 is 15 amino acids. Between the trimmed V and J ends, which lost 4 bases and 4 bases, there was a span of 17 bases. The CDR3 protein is CASSLGGGIGYGYTF. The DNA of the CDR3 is TGTGCCAGCAGCCTTGGGGGCGGCATAGGCTATGGCTACACCTTC.

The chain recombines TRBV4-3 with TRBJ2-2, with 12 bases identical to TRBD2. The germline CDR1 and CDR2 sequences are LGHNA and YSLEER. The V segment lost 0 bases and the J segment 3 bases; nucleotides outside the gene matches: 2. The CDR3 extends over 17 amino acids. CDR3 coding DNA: TGCGCCAGCAGCCAAGAGGGACTAGCGGGTTACACCGGGGAGCTGTTTTTT. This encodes CASSQEGLAGYTGELFF.

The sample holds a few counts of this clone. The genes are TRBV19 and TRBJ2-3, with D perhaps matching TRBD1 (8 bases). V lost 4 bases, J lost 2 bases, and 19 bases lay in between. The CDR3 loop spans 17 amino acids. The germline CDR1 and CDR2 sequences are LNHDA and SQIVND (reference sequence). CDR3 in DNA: TGTGCCAGTAGTACCTACAACAGGGGGGGGCCCACAGATACGCAGTATTTT. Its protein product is CASSTYNRGGPTDTQYF.

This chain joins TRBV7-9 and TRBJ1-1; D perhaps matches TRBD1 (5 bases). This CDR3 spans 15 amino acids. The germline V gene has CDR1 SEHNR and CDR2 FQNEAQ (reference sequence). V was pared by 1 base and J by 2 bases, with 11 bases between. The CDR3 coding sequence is TGTGCCAGCAGCTTAGGGGGCGATGGAAACACTGAAGCTTTCTTT. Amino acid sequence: CASSLGGDGNTEAFF.

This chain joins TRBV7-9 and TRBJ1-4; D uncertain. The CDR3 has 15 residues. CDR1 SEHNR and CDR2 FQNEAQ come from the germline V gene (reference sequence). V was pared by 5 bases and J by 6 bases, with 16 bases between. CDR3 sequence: CASSRGLTPDEKLFF. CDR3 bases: TGTGCCAGCAGCCGTGGACTTACACCGGATGAAAAACTGTTTTTT. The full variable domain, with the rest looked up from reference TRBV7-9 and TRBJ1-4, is DTGVSQNPRHKITKRGQNVTFRCDPISEHNRLYWYRQTLGQGPEFLTYFQNEAQLEKSRLLSDRFSAERPKGSFSTLEIQRTEQGDSAMYLCASSRGLTPDEKLFFGSGTQLSVL.

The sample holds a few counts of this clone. In DNA, the CDR3 is TGTGCCAGCAACCGGGACAGCAGAAACTATGGCTACACCTTC. It encodes CASNRDSRNYGYTF. This chain joins TRBV6-6 and TRBJ1-2; 7 bases line up with TRBD1. The CDR3 extends over 14 amino acids. CDR1 and CDR2 from the germline V gene are MNHNY and SVGAGI (reference sequence). The V segment lost 7 bases and the J segment 2 bases; nucleotides outside the gene matches: 7.

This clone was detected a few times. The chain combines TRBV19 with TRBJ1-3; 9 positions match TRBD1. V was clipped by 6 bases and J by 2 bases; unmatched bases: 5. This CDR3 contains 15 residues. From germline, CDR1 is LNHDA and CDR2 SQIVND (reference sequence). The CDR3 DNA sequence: TGTGCCAGTAGGAAACAGGGGGCGCCTGGAAACACCATATATTTT. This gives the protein CASRKQGAPGNTIYF.

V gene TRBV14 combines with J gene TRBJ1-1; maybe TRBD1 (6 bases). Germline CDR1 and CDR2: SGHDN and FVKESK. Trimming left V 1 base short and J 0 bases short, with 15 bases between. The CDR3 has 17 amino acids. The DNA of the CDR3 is TGTGCCAGCAGCCAAGGGTTAGGGACAACCCTGAACACTGAAGCTTTCTTT. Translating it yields CASSQGLGTTLNTEAFF.

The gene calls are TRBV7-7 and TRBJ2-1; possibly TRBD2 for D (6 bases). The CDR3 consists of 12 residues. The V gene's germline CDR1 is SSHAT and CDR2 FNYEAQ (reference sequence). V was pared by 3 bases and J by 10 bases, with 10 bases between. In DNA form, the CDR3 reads TGTGCCAGCAGCTTGGACGCGGGGGAGCAGTTCTTC. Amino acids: CASSLDAGEQFF.

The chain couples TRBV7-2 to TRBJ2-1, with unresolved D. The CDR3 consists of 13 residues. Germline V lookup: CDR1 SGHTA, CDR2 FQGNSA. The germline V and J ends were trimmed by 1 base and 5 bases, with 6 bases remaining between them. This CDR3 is CASSLGQDNEQFF. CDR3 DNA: TGTGCCAGCAGCTTAGGCCAGGACAATGAGCAGTTCTTC. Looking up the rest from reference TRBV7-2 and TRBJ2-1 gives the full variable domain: GAGVSQSPSNKVTEKGKDVELRCDPISGHTALYWYRQSLGQGLEFLIYFQGNSAPDKSGLPSDRFSAERTGGSVSTLTIQRTQQEDSAVYLCASSLGQDNEQFFGPGTRLTVL.

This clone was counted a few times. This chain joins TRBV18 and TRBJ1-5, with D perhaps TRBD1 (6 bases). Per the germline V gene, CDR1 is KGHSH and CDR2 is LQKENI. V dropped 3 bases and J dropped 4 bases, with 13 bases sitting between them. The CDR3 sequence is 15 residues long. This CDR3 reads CASSPSDSQNQPQHF. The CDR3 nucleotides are TGTGCCAGCTCACCCTCGGACAGCCAAAATCAGCCCCAGCATTTT.

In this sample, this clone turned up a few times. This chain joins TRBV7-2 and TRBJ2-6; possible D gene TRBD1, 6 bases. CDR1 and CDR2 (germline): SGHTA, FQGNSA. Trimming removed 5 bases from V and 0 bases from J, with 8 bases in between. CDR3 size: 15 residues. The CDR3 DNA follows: TGTGCCAGCAGCCGCAGGGGCTCTGGGGCCAACGTCCTGACTTTC. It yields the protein CASSRRGSGANVLTF.

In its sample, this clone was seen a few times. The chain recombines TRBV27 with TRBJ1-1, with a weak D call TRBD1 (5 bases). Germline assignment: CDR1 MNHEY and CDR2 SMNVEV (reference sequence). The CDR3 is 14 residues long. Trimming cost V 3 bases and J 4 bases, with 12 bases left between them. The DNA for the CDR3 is TGTGCCAGCAGTTTCGACAGACAACGCACTGAAGCTTTCTTT. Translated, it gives CASSFDRQRTEAFF.

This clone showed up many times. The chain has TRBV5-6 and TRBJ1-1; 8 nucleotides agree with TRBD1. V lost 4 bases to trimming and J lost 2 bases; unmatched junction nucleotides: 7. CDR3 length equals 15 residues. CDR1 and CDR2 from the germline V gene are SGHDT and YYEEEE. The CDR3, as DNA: TGTGCCAGCAGCCCCGGGACAGGCCGAAACACTGAAGCTTTCTTT. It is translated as CASSPGTGRNTEAFF. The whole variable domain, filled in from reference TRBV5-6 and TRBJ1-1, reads DAGVTQSPTHLIKTRGQQVTLRCSPKSGHDTVSWYQQALGQGPQFIFQYYEEEERQRGNFPDRFSGHQFPNYSSELNVNALLLGDSALYLCASSPGTGRNTEAFFGQGTRLTVV.

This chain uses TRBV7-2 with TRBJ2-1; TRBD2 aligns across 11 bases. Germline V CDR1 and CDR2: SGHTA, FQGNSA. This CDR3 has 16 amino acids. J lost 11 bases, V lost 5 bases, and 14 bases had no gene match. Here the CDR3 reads CASSPTGTSGGYKQFF. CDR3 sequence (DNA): TGTGCCAGCAGCCCCACCGGGACTAGCGGTGGTTATAAGCAGTTCTTC.

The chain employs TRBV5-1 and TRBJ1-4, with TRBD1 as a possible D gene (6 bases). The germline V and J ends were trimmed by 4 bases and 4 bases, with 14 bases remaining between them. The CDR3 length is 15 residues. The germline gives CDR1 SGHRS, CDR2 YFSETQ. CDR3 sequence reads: CASSRATGLNEKLFF. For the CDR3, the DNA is TGCGCCAGCAGCCGGGCGACAGGCCTTAATGAAAAACTGTTTTTT.

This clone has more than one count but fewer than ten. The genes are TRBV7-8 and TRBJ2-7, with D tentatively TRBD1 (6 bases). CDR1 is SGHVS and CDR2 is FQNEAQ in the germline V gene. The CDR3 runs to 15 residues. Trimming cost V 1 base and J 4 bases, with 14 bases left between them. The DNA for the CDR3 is TGTGCCAGCAGCTTAGAGCTGGGACACCTATACGAGCAGTACTTC. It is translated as CASSLELGHLYEQYF.

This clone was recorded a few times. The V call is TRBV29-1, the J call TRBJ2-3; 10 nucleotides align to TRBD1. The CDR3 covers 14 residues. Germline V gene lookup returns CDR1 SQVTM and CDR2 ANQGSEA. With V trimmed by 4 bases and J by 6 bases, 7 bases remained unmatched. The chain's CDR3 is CSVAPTGGRDTQYF. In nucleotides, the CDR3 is TGCAGCGTTGCCCCGACAGGGGGCAGGGATACGCAGTATTTT.